This record looks at one T cell receptor beta chain sequence and its context. Its antigen specificity is not known. No much larger clonotype is one base removed from it; base qualities were not supplied. The data were taken from a study of shared clonotypes between healthy human individuals (TCRdb year 2020). Regarding the research as a whole: The cohort included three men and two women between 18 and 49 years of age. The study deeply sequenced blood TCR repertoires of about five healthy adults to estimate repertoire size and the extent of clonotype sharing between individuals. To increase sequencing depth and limit assay-specific biases, different laboratories used diverse techniques to prepare libraries and sequence TCR repertoires. Between about 0.85 and 8.9 billion PBMCs per donor were obtained by leukapheresis. For each donor, CD4 naive and CD4 memory were each given three plates, CD8 naive was given two plates, and CD8 memory was given one plate. The paper's findings and limits, for the study overall: Only blood was sampled, and tissue TCR repertoires likely differ from those in blood. Sharing across several donors was observed for around 5% of naive CD4, over 3% of naive CD8, over 2% of memory CD4, and about 0.38% of memory CD8 clonotypes. Larger estimated clonotype richness was generally found for naive subsets than for memory subsets. Clonotypes shared by all four sorted-subset donors showed higher generation probabilities than non-shared clonotypes. Based on pairwise subsampling, the degree of clonotype sharing among donors was expected to be affected by sequencing depth. Rarefaction of sorted-subset datasets indicated incomplete sequencing despite the large sequencing depth. Because the study included a small number of donors, the genetic and exposure-history diversity represented was limited.

Using the deep immunoSEQ assay, multiplex PCR amplified TCR CDR3 regions from genomic DNA. Extracted genomic DNA from each cell subset was spread evenly across all wells of several immunoSEQ 96-well plates, with each plate serving as a replicate. For sorted subsets, each replicate PCR was loaded with about 200 ng genomic DNA, equivalent to some 31,000 T cell genomes. Purified libraries were quantified with a Qubit 3.0 fluorometer, sized on a Bioanalyzer 2100, and re-quantified with the KAPA Library Quantification kit. Every immunoSEQ 96-well plate was sequenced on a separate single-read 150-cycle Illumina NextSeq 550 flow cell. As for how the authors treated the data: Because the immunoSEQ output held only junctional sequences and lacked quality scores, the filtering could not match the filtering applied to full-length reads. To assign V/J genes and CDR3, sequences were annotated against IMGT germline references using PyIR, a Python wrapper for IgBLAST v1.9. Any read was removed if the V/J assignment was weak (E-value above 1e-6), the CDR3 was missing, or the read contained stop codons, out-of-frame junctions, or ambiguous translated residues. V3J clonotypes were defined by identical inferred V gene, J gene, and CDR3 amino acid sequence. To compute the percentage overlap between repertoires, the number of shared unique clonotypes was divided by the size of the smaller repertoire. Richness of each repertoire was evaluated using RTK rarefaction, the Chao1 estimator, and Recon v2.1 estimates of unobserved clonotypes. Generation probabilities for all TCRbeta clonotypes obtained by the gDNA method from a handful of donors were computed using OLGA. Drawn from immuneACCESS, this table holds only the in-frame rearrangements with V and J called that TCRdb kept. Clones are partly lost; checked studies trace under half to an unresolved V gene and leave the rest unexplained. V, J and clone size derive from that table, while D and trimming were established from the DNA sequence. The sample includes over a million clones, with about 77% observed a single time. About 1.5% of the sample rests with the top ten.

The donors were healthy, HIV-negative adults with no recently reported acute infections or vaccinations. All donors were Caucasian adults living in Nashville, Tennessee, USA. Magnetic negative selection was used to enrich CD4+ T cells, after which naive cells were positively selected on CD45RA and the negative fraction became the memory subset. Blood was collected by leukapheresis, and PBMCs were isolated by Ficoll-Histopaque density gradient centrifugation and then cryopreserved in liquid nitrogen vapor phase. Analytical flow cytometry was used to check the purity and quantity of each magnetically sorted T cell population. Each sorted fraction had its genomic DNA isolated and then quantified by UV absorbance on a Nanodrop 2000c. The sequence came from a man in his late teens or twenties in good health. The sample was memory CD4+ T cells sorted from blood. According to the study, the label for this sample's cell subset or site signals: CD45RA-negative fraction.

CDR3 loop: CASSQGQGRNSYEQYF. The sequenced DNA: TGCGCCAGCAGCCAAGGACAGGGCAGGAACTCCTACGAGCAGTACTTC. The chain was built from TRBV4-1 and TRBJ2-7; 7 central nucleotides agree with TRBD1. In the germline V gene, CDR1 corresponds to MGHRA and CDR2 to YSYEKL. The CDR3 covers 16 residues, taking in both the cysteine and the phenylalanine. The DNA shown is the 48-base CDR3, in frame from base 1. The V end gives up 1 base and the J end 0 bases, leaving 6 bases in the junction not matched to a gene.